This TCR beta chain is drawn from a study of somatic mutations in cytotoxic T cells in rheumatoid arthritis. Profiled with immunoSEQ multiplex PCR; TCRdb holds only in-frame clones, not every one. The sample lists roughly 14,000 clones; around 74% were seen once. The CDR3 sequence is 15 residues long. Germline loops: CDR1 MNHNS, CDR2 SASEGT. Trimming removed 5 bases from V and 9 bases from J; junction bases left unmatched: 9. The sequence came from an adult with rheumatoid arthritis. The sample consisted of CD8+ T cells sorted from blood. The V gene is TRBV6-1, the J gene TRBJ1-6; 8 bases map to TRBD1. The CDR3: CASSRSRGLSSPLHF. Written as DNA, the CDR3 is TGTGCCAGCAGTAGAAGCAGGGGGCTCTCTTCACCCCTCCACTTT.